What follows is one T cell receptor beta chain and its context. This entry comes from a study of T cell responses to AZD1222 COVID-19 vaccine. Trimming cost V 4 bases and J 3 bases; bases outside gene matches: 6. CDR3 length: 14 residues. Per the germline V gene, CDR1 is LNHDA and CDR2 is SQIVND (reference sequence). Clones were read by immunoSEQ multiplex PCR, and TCRdb kept only the in-frame ones, dropping some. The repertoire holds 70,000 or so clones, with around four fifths as singletons. This clonotype was obtained from an adult who received the AZD1222 COVID-19 vaccine. The source was peripheral blood, collected 28 days after the second AZD1222 dose. J is TRBJ2-7 and V is TRBV19; TRBD1 matches at 7 bases. This CDR3 is CASSTRQGFYEQYF. In DNA form, the CDR3 reads TGTGCCAGTAGTACGAGACAGGGATTCTACGAGCAGTACTTC.